A selection of T cell receptor beta chains follows, all from one sample in a study of T cell repertoires in cytomegalovirus infection. TCRdb re-called the reads through MiXCR, storing one row per CDR3 protein. The repertoire holds hundreds of thousands of distinct CDR3 sequences, 32% seen once, with roughly 12% in the top ten. No antigen is known for these receptors. Specimen: cultured CD8+ T cells from PBMCs, collected from culture after CMV antigen stimulation. Receptors were obtained from a human donor in good health (CMV status not recorded). Some clones in this sample may be carry-over from other donors' samples. CDR3s include the opening cysteine and the closing phenylalanine or tryptophan. Fields, in order: clone size, V gene, J gene, D gene, CDR3 DNA, CDR3 protein. The D gene is left open where the match is weak. Not all rows give a size; the values are once, few, many and, for expanded clones, a class.

abundance: .; v_gene: TRBV7-6; j_gene: TRBJ1-1; d_gene: .; CDR3nt: TGTGCCAGCAGGGACAGCTCCACTGAAGCTTTCTTT; CDR3aa: CASRDSSTEAFF
abundance: few; v_gene: TRBV7-9; j_gene: TRBJ2-1; d_gene: TRBD1; CDR3nt: TGTGCCAGCAGCTCGCCGGGACAGGGGGCATATGAGCAGTTCTTC; CDR3aa: CASSSPGQGAYEQFF
abundance: few; v_gene: TRBV27; j_gene: TRBJ1-1; d_gene: .; CDR3nt: TGTGCCAGCCGGGACCGAGAGGAAGCTTTCTTT; CDR3aa: CASRDREEAFF
abundance: .; v_gene: TRBV29-1; j_gene: TRBJ2-2; d_gene: .; CDR3nt: TGCAGCGTTGACGAAGGGGTTACCGGGGAGCTGTTTTTT; CDR3aa: CSVDEGVTGELFF
abundance: .; v_gene: TRBV2; j_gene: TRBJ1-6; d_gene: .; CDR3nt: TGTGCCAGTGGATCCCGACAGGACTATAATTCACCCCTCCACTTT; CDR3aa: CASGSRQDYNSPLHF
abundance: .; v_gene: TRBV7-9; j_gene: TRBJ2-1; d_gene: TRBD2; CDR3nt: TGTGCCAGCAGTAGCAGCGGGGACTATGAGCAGTTCTTC; CDR3aa: CASSSSGDYEQFF
abundance: .; v_gene: TRBV27; j_gene: TRBJ2-7; d_gene: TRBD2; CDR3nt: TGTGCCAGCAGTTCCCTTCGGACTAGCGGGGGGCTTACCTACGAGCAGTACTTC; CDR3aa: CASSSLRTSGGLTYEQYF
abundance: few; v_gene: TRBV12-3/TRBV12-4; j_gene: TRBJ2-7; d_gene: .; CDR3nt: TGTGCCAGCAGTCTCCTCGACAGGTACGAGCAGTACTTC; CDR3aa: CASSLLDRYEQYF
abundance: .; v_gene: TRBV27; j_gene: TRBJ1-2; d_gene: TRBD1; CDR3nt: TGTGCCAGCAGTCCAGGGACAGGGGGCCCCTATGGCTACACCTTC; CDR3aa: CASSPGTGGPYGYTF
abundance: few; v_gene: TRBV7-9; j_gene: TRBJ1-1; d_gene: TRBD1; CDR3nt: TGTGCCAGCAGCTTAGTCCGGACAGGGGGCCCTGAAGCTTTCTTT; CDR3aa: CASSLVRTGGPEAFF
abundance: .; v_gene: TRBV7-6; j_gene: TRBJ1-1; d_gene: .; CDR3nt: TGTGCCAGCAGCCCTCCGGGGACCCCTGAAGCTTTCTTT; CDR3aa: CASSPPGTPEAFF
abundance: .; v_gene: TRBV12-3/TRBV12-4; j_gene: TRBJ1-5; d_gene: .; CDR3nt: TGTGCCAGCAGTTTACGCCGGGGCGGGCCCCAGCATTTT; CDR3aa: CASSLRRGGPQHF
abundance: .; v_gene: TRBV5-1; j_gene: TRBJ1-4; d_gene: .; CDR3nt: TGCGCCAGCGCCGGGACCGCGGCAACTAATGAAAAACTGTTTTTT; CDR3aa: CASAGTAATNEKLFF
abundance: .; v_gene: TRBV7-2; j_gene: TRBJ2-1; d_gene: TRBD1; CDR3nt: TGTGCCAGCATCACCAGGGACAGCTCCTACAATGAGCAGTTCTTC; CDR3aa: CASITRDSSYNEQFF
abundance: .; v_gene: TRBV15; j_gene: TRBJ1-5; d_gene: TRBD1; CDR3nt: TGTGCCACCAGCAGAACCAAGGGACAGGCTAGCAATCAGCCCCAGCATTTT; CDR3aa: CATSRTKGQASNQPQHF
abundance: .; v_gene: TRBV9; j_gene: TRBJ2-1; d_gene: TRBD2; CDR3nt: TGTGCCAGCAGCGTAGCTAGCGGGGGGGCGGGGGAGCAGTTCTTC; CDR3aa: CASSVASGGAGEQFF
abundance: .; v_gene: TRBV18; j_gene: TRBJ2-2; d_gene: TRBD2; CDR3nt: TGTGCCAGCTCCCCCACGGGAGGAGAAATCGCGAACACCGGGGAGCTGTTTTTT; CDR3aa: CASSPTGGEIANTGELFF
abundance: many; v_gene: TRBV27; j_gene: TRBJ2-7; d_gene: TRBD2; CDR3nt: TGTGCCAGCAGTTTGGCAGCGGGGGGAGGGGAGCAGTACTTC; CDR3aa: CASSLAAGGGEQYF
abundance: .; v_gene: TRBV6-1; j_gene: TRBJ2-7; d_gene: .; CDR3nt: TGTGCCAGCAGTGACCCGGGCGGAGGCCGAGAGCAGTACTTC; CDR3aa: CASSDPGGGREQYF
abundance: .; v_gene: TRBV6-6; j_gene: TRBJ2-7; d_gene: .; CDR3nt: TGTGCCAGCAGTTACTCGATATCACGTCAGGAGTTCGAGCAGTACTTC; CDR3aa: CASSYSISRQEFEQYF
abundance: few; v_gene: TRBV7-2; j_gene: TRBJ1-1; d_gene: .; CDR3nt: TGTGTCAGCACCGAAATGGGGTCAGGCACTGAAGCTTTCTTT; CDR3aa: CVSTEMGSGTEAFF
abundance: .; v_gene: TRBV27; j_gene: TRBJ2-3; d_gene: .; CDR3nt: TGTGCCAGCAGCTACCGAGCCCGCACAGATACGCAGTATTTT; CDR3aa: CASSYRARTDTQYF
abundance: .; v_gene: TRBV6-5; j_gene: TRBJ2-1; d_gene: TRBD1; CDR3nt: TGTGCCAGCAGTTGGACAGGGTGGAATGAGCAGTTCTTC; CDR3aa: CASSWTGWNEQFF
abundance: once; v_gene: TRBV5-1; j_gene: TRBJ2-1; d_gene: TRBD2; CDR3nt: TGCGCCAGCAGCGACGCGGGGGGGCCGGACAATGAGCAGTTCTTC; CDR3aa: CASSDAGGPDNEQFF
abundance: .; v_gene: TRBV9; j_gene: TRBJ2-1; d_gene: .; CDR3nt: TGTGCCAGCAGCGGGGACGATGGGCAGTTCTTC; CDR3aa: CASSGDDGQFF
abundance: many; v_gene: TRBV7-2; j_gene: TRBJ2-1; d_gene: TRBD2; CDR3nt: TGTGCCAGCAGCTTAGAGGGACTATACAATGAGCAGTTCTTC; CDR3aa: CASSLEGLYNEQFF
abundance: many; v_gene: TRBV7-8; j_gene: TRBJ1-5; d_gene: .; CDR3nt: TGTGCCAGCAGCTTAGCGGCGGGGGTCAATCAGCCCCAGCATTTT; CDR3aa: CASSLAAGVNQPQHF
abundance: .; v_gene: TRBV7-6; j_gene: TRBJ1-1; d_gene: .; CDR3nt: TGTGCCAGCAGCTTAGCGCTGGGGGGTTGGGAAACTGAAGCTTTCTTT; CDR3aa: CASSLALGGWETEAFF
abundance: many; v_gene: TRBV7-2; j_gene: TRBJ1-6; d_gene: .; CDR3nt: TGTGCCAGCAGCTTGGGTTTCCACTCCTATAATTCACCCCTCCACTTT; CDR3aa: CASSLGFHSYNSPLHF
abundance: .; v_gene: TRBV2; j_gene: TRBJ2-2; d_gene: .; CDR3nt: TGTGCCAGCAGTGAAGCGGGGGTGACCGGGGAGCTGTTTTTT; CDR3aa: CASSEAGVTGELFF
abundance: few; v_gene: TRBV29-1; j_gene: TRBJ2-1; d_gene: .; CDR3nt: TGCAGCCCCACCCTGAGGACAGTTGGCGATGAGCAGTTCTTC; CDR3aa: CSPTLRTVGDEQFF
abundance: .; v_gene: TRBV4-3; j_gene: TRBJ2-3; d_gene: .; CDR3nt: TGCGCCAGCAGCCAAGATTTGGACTACCCTGAGACAGATACGCAGTATTTT; CDR3aa: CASSQDLDYPETDTQYF
abundance: .; v_gene: TRBV20-1; j_gene: TRBJ1-2; d_gene: TRBD1; CDR3nt: TGCAGTGCTAAAGGACAGGATAGCTATGGCTACACCTTC; CDR3aa: CSAKGQDSYGYTF
abundance: few; v_gene: TRBV10-3; j_gene: TRBJ2-1; d_gene: .; CDR3nt: TGTGCCATCAGTGAGAGCTGGAGTGATTCCTACAATGAGCAGTTCTTC; CDR3aa: CAISESWSDSYNEQFF
abundance: .; v_gene: TRBV6-1; j_gene: TRBJ1-1; d_gene: .; CDR3nt: TGTGCCAGTTACCCGGCGGCAGCGAACACTGAAGCTTTCTTT; CDR3aa: CASYPAAANTEAFF
abundance: many; v_gene: TRBV27; j_gene: TRBJ1-2; d_gene: .; CDR3nt: TGTGCCAGCAGCCCTCTCCCCCCGGCGACAAATGGCTACACCTTC; CDR3aa: CASSPLPPATNGYTF
abundance: .; v_gene: TRBV12-5; j_gene: TRBJ2-3; d_gene: .; CDR3nt: TGTGCTAGTGGTCCCGTAGGACAGCTGTACTTCGATACGCAGTATTTT; CDR3aa: CASGPVGQLYFDTQYF
abundance: many; v_gene: TRBV7-2; j_gene: TRBJ2-2; d_gene: TRBD2; CDR3nt: TGTGCCAGCAGCTTTCGCGGGGGGGCCGCCGGGGAGCTGTTTTTT; CDR3aa: CASSFRGGAAGELFF
abundance: once; v_gene: TRBV12-3/TRBV12-4; j_gene: TRBJ2-1; d_gene: .; CDR3nt: TGTGCCATCAAGTTCGGAGGGCGGCAGTTCTTC; CDR3aa: CAIKFGGRQFF
abundance: .; v_gene: TRBV2; j_gene: TRBJ1-1; d_gene: .; CDR3nt: TGTGCCAGCAGGACGACCAGTGAAGCTTTCTTT; CDR3aa: CASRTTSEAFF